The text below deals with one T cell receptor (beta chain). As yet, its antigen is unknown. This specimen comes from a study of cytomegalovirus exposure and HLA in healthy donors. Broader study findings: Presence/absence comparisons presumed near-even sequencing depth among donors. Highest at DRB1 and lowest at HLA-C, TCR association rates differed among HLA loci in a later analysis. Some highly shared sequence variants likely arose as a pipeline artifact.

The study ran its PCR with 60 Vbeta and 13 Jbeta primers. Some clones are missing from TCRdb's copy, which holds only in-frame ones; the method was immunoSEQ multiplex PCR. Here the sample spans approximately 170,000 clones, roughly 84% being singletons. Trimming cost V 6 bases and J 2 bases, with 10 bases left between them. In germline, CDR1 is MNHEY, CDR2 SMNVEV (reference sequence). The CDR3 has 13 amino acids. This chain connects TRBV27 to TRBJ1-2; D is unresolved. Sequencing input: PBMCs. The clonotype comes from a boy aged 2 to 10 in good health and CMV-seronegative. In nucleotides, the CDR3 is TGTGCCAGCAGATTCGGCGGAAACTATGGCTACACCTTC. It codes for CASRFGGNYGYTF.